This is a list of T cell receptor beta chains from one sample in a study of cytomegalovirus exposure and HLA in healthy donors. Clones were read by immunoSEQ multiplex PCR, and TCRdb kept only the in-frame ones, dropping some. The repertoire has about 160,000 clones, roughly 80% of them found once; the top ten carry about 5%. Sequenced: PBMCs. These receptors originate from a woman between 45 and 60 years old in good health and CMV-seropositive. Each CDR3 is given with its conserved first and last residue. The order of the fields is clone size, V gene, CDR3 protein. Clone size is stated in some rows and not others, as once, few, many or a class when expanded.

.	TRBV9	CASSSGGAFSGELFF
.	TRBV4-3	CASSLGGVGYEQYF
once	TRBV14	CASSQLQGAPGANVLTF
once	TRBV19	CASRRREVGDTQYF
.	TRBV30	CAWSEDSPPHEQYF
.	TRBV4-2	CASSQGRTRPNIQYF
.	TRBV7-2	CASSSRLAGDHEQYF
.	TRBV7-6	CASSQRDTATGEQFF
.	TRBV13	CASSPSMNTEAFF
.	TRBV18	CASSPDYTSEQYF
.	TRBV6-4	CASSGSVTDTQYF
.	TRBV7-9	CASSSGRGSAYEQYF
.	TRBV27	CASSFSTGVNGYTF
.	TRBV10-2	CASSEYLTGGWDTQYF
.	TRBV9	CASSVEAQGGGHEQYF
.	TRBV9	CASSVDPGQGMHEQYF
.	TRBV28	CATGSALPTQYF
.	TRBV5-8	CASSLEGTGGSNQPQHF
few	TRBV7-3	CASSPPGNSPLHF
.	TRBV10-3	CAIEGTSGTGELFF
.	TRBV10-3	CAITGSNTEAFF
.	TRBV7-8	CASSFSRNTGELFF
.	TRBV7-9	CSSSQGQGAGYTF
.	TRBV6-1	CASSQPGLDYNEQFF
.	TRBV28	CASRVAGNFFGYTF
once	TRBV15	CATSSNRGLNTEAFF
.	TRBV15	CATSRGGGTGELFF
.	TRBV10-3	CAISEIPGPGNTIYF
.	TRBV6-5	CASSYSGQLAYEQYF
.	TRBV19	CASSIVGTGGVHQPQHF
few	TRBV28	CASSLSLGALGNTIYF
.	TRBV9	CASSAGGGAVSGELFF
.	TRBV6-1	CASMYGAGADTQYF
once	TRBV2	CASASGSAYEQYF
.	TRBV14	CASSRPGHRVFF
.	TRBV5-1	CASSSATGGETQYF
.	TRBV10-1	CASSDSRGNKQFF
.	TRBV7-8	CASTRLGGGVTGELFF
few	TRBV7-2	CASSVGQVTGELFF